This T cell receptor (beta chain) emerged from a study of cytomegalovirus exposure and HLA in healthy donors (dated by TCRdb to the late 2010s). With regard to the full study: In an earlier analysis of under 750 of the donors, 250 to 350 Gb of sequence data and 117 million unique TCR beta sequences from about 190 million T cells were reported. Around 320 gigabases of sequencing data and some 85 million unique TCR sequences were included in an early release covering several hundred HLA-typed donors. Of the 300 to 500 genotyped donors, more than 75% were placed in the genetic ancestry cluster associated with self-reported Caucasian donors. The study was designed to test whether signatures of past pathogen exposure could be identified by cataloging public T cell receptors. Using immunosequencing, the study profiled T cell repertoires from around 670 subjects and related those repertoires to cytomegalovirus serostatus. A separate validation cohort of roughly 130 different subjects was used in addition to the approximately 700-subject first cohort. High-throughput TCR immunosequencing, statistical association of individual TCRs with disease status, and machine learning were combined to predict cytomegalovirus infection status. A later analysis re-analyzed previously published TCR beta repertoires from about 600 donors and added high-resolution HLA genotyping to study TCR occurrence patterns. In the later analysis, no new phenotypic data were used to find candidate immune exposures; instead, reliance was placed on TCR beta sequences and their occurrence across donors. In an earlier analysis of 500 to 650 of the donors, high-throughput TCR beta sequencing was used to judge whether each TCR beta V gene segment behaved as functional or pseudogenic. Donor age, sex, ethnicity and CMV serostatus were collected together with the repertoire data. In a later genetic analysis, genome-wide SNP genotypes for about 65% of the 666 donors were used, and that subset was treated as a discovery cohort. Every discovery cohort repertoire had been produced on one sequencing platform. HLA typing included class I and class II loci at four-digit resolution. The number of donors typed differed by locus, with about 629-630 for A, B, C, DRB1 and DQB1, roughly 520 for DQA1, 600 to 610 for DPA1, and some 440 for DPB1. Because of strong linkage in the cohort, a few DR-DQ haplotypes were treated as single units for association and clustering. Among about 370 genotyped donors of the cohort, an average of roughly 230,000 unique TCR beta nucleotide sequences was sequenced per donor, of which about 20% were non-productive.

This clone has only a few counts. This receptor's antigen is unknown. Base qualities were left out, and no much larger clone turns up one base away. To prepare the library, the immunoSEQ multiplex PCR assay was applied. For the multiplex PCR, a mixture combining 60 forward primers for TCR Vbeta segments and 13 reverse primers for TCR Jbeta segments was used. A multiplex PCR assay on genomic DNA amplified the CDR3 region of rearranged TCR beta genes. Amplified TCR beta libraries were sequenced as 87-base-pair reads on the Illumina HiSeq System. Per the authors' processing: A later analysis counted tens of millions of unique TCR beta chains across the 690 or so repertoires, and 10 million to 12 million of these chains were shared by at least two donors. A nearest-neighbor algorithm error-corrected the raw reads and collapsed the reads into unique sequences, merging closely related sequences to remove PCR and sequencing errors. To assign V, D and J gene segments, CDR3 sequences were aligned to IMGT reference sequences. For a sequence to be retained, at least a six-nucleotide match to both a V gene segment and a J gene segment was required. Rearrangements were classified as productive when the CDR3 lacked stop codons and remained in frame with V and J, and all other rearrangements were classified as non-productive. CDR3 was defined according to IMGT convention as the region running from the second conserved V-encoded cysteine to the conserved J-encoded phenylalanine. The earlier analysis of a few hundred of the donors excluded any sequence lacking an unambiguous match to a single V gene segment. An earlier analysis of approximately 590 of the donors classified V segments as functional when productive rearrangements were above 56.7% and as segregating when the standard deviation between donors was above 5%. A statistical classification framework was developed to diagnose cytomegalovirus status using the catalog of TCR beta chain sequences. In a later analysis, V and J genes were assigned by comparing TCR nucleotide sequences against IMGT/GENE-DB human TR gene sequences. The TCRdist pipeline was used in a later analysis to assign CDR3 sequences and most-parsimonious VDJ recombination scenarios. In a later analysis, each TCR beta chain was defined by its CDR3 amino acid sequence together with its V-gene family, and reads without a unique V-gene family were excluded. In a later analysis, some 600 highly shared, low-generation-probability nucleotide sequences were removed to address suspected cross-contamination and a sequencing artifact. A later analysis calculated a clonal expansion index for each public chain from normalized within-repertoire ranks of inferred template counts. In a later analysis, generation probabilities were computed with a VDJ recombination model fitted to out-of-frame rearrangements, and the resulting probabilities were checked against IGoR. Hypergeometric tests were used in a later analysis to score TCR-TCR, TCR-HLA and TCR-CMV co-occurrence, with a repertoire-size bias correction applied to the TCR pairs. To estimate false discovery rates, a later analysis permuted the HLA or CMV assignments 20 times. In a later analysis, co-occurring TCRs were grouped using DBSCAN, with TCRdist sequence similarity added in when clustering inside HLA-allele-positive subsets. For co-occurrence clustering, repertoires with fewer than 30,000 or more than 120,000 public chains were excluded, along with 5 or 6 repertoires with anomalous nucleotide sharing. Imported from immuneACCESS, the table was reduced by TCRdb to in-frame sequences with V and J called. These copies leave out some clones; in studies compared against another copy, an unresolved V gene accounts for under half, and the cause of the remainder is not known. V and J calls and clone size are those listed in that table; D and trimming were worked out from the DNA. The sample table lists roughly 190,000 clones, roughly 81% of them with a count of one. 2% to 2.5% of the sample lies in the top ten.

What the research found in general, with its limitations: According to a later analysis, parvovirus B19, influenza, CMV and Epstein-Barr virus appeared linked to several top co-occurrence clusters. Because HLA typing was unavailable for some donors at each locus, only the typed subset was used in association tests. The earlier analysis of about 600 of the donors excluded roughly 16 rarely observed V segments, including chromosome 9 orphons, because counts were too low. In a later analysis, the rate of TCR association differed among HLA loci, with DRB1 alleles having the most associated TCRs and HLA-C alleles having the fewest. A cluster of highly shared sequence variants was judged likely to represent a technical artifact of the sequencing pipeline. According to a later genetic analysis, donors in an Asian-associated ancestry cluster had fewer N-insertions in productive TCRs than the approximately 700-donor mean. A total of about 150 TCR beta chains were listed by the study as associated with cytomegalovirus. Compared with equally common non-associated chains, HLA-associated TCR beta chains in a later analysis were more clonally expanded and had lower generation probabilities. For the cohort, immune exposure information was limited to CMV serostatus. The 87-base-pair reads could not distinguish some IMGT-functional V segments, including TRBV6-2 and TRBV6-3, so those segments were excluded. It was suggested by the authors that the approach could potentially be generalized to other disease states and immunological phenotypes. The classifier was reported to diagnose cytomegalovirus status with high specificity and sensitivity in both the original and validation cohorts. Presence/absence analyses assumed roughly uniform sequencing depth across donors, an assumption that may not hold. Three of the identified cytomegalovirus-associated TCR beta chains were confirmed in vitro to be specific for cytomegalovirus antigens. Most CMV-associated TCR beta chains appeared to be HLA-restricted in a later analysis, and the HLA associations seemed to be driven largely by CMV exposure. A later analysis associated 16,951 TCR beta sequences with specific HLA alleles at a false discovery rate of 0.05. Most TCR sequences were seen in very few donors, while some public TCRs were found in many individuals. A further reported finding was that TCR beta sequences accurately predicted the HLA-A and HLA-B alleles for most subjects in the first cohort. An earlier analysis of approximately 540 of the donors showed that most TCR beta V segments appeared in productive rearrangements either about 87% or about 30% of the time, which broadly matched IMGT annotations. A later genetic analysis associated a missense DCLRE1C variant with V-gene and J-gene trimming of TCR beta chains, and an independent cohort replicated the association. Assigning TCR associations to individual alleles was difficult when HLA alleles, especially DR and DQ, strongly co-occurred. Correlated functional status among segregating V segments might reflect linkage disequilibrium, but an unknown experimental factor could not be ruled out. In this cohort, only TCR beta chains were sequenced, and detectable features were limited by the absence of alpha or paired-chain data.

Looking up the germline V gene yields CDR1 KGHSH and CDR2 LQKENI. The junction shows trimming of 4 bases on V and 5 bases on J, plus 16 bases between the germline ends. From the cysteine through the phenylalanine, the CDR3 covers 15 amino acids. CDR3 DNA is the only sequence kept; it has 45 bases, read in frame from the first base. The cohort was made up of roughly 670 healthy bone marrow donors. At the time of sampling, all cohort members were nominally healthy, though unrecorded immune exposures were likely present. The donor tested CMV seropositive and was one of the 289 seropositive cohort members. Each donor provided a peripheral blood sample, and peripheral blood mononuclear cells were used for TCR beta sequencing. Genomic DNA extraction from the blood cell samples was performed with the Qiagen DNeasy Blood Extraction Kit.

Recombination linked TRBV18 to TRBJ2-3; the D gene is perhaps TRBD1, from 5 matching bases. Sequencing input: PBMCs. The sequence derives from a woman in her twenties or thirties in good health and CMV-seropositive. The nucleotides read TGTGCCAGCTCACTATGGCAAGGGGCTGGAGATACGCAGTATTTT. Its amino acids are CASSLWQGAGDTQYF.